This T cell receptor (beta chain) was identified during a study of CD8+ T cells in alopecia areata. Following RNA extraction, reverse transcription yielded cDNA that acted as the sequencing template. Sequenced by immunoSEQ multiplex PCR; TCRdb stores in-frame clones only, minus some. This table holds roughly 200,000 clones, 60% found once. Treatment described: oral pan-JAK inhibitor, 5-10 mg twice daily. Lesional scalp punch biopsies and peripheral blood came from alopecia areata patients. CDR3 length: 13 residues. Between the trimmed V and J ends, which lost 4 bases and 4 bases, there was a span of 11 bases. Germline V CDR1 and CDR2: SGHRS, YFSETQ.

This sequence originates from a human donor with alopecia areata. The chain uses TRBV5-1 and TRBJ2-5; a weak D match, TRBD1 (6 bases). Sequenced material: CD4+ T cells sorted from blood, taken at week 4, from a patient treated with tofacitinib. Here the CDR3 reads CASSPDRGETQYF. Here the CDR3 DNA reads TGCGCCAGCAGCCCGGACAGAGGAGAGACCCAGTACTTC.